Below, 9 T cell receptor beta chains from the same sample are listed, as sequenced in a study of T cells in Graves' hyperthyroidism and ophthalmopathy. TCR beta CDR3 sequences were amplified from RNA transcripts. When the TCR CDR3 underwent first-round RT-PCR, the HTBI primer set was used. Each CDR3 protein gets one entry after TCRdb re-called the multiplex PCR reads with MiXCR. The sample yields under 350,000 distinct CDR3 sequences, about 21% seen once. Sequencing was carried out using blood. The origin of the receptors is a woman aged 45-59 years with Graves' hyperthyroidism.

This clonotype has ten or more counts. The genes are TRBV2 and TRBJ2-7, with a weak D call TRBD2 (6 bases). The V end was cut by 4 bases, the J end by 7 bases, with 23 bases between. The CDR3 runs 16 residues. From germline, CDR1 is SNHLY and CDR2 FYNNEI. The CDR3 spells CASSVTGSGGRGEQYF. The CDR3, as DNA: TGTGCCAGCAGTGTGACCGGGTCCGGGGGTCGGGGAGAGCAGTACTTC.

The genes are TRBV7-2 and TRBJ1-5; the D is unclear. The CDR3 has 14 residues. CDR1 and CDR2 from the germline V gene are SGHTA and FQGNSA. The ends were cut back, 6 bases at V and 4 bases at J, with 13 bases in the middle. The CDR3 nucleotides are TGTGCCAGCAGGCCCGGCGGCGGAAATCAGCCCCAGCATTTT. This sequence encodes CASRPGGGNQPQHF.

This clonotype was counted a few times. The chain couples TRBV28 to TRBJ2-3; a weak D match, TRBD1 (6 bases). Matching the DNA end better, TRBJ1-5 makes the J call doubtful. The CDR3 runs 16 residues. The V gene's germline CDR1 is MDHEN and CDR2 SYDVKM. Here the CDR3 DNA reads TGTGCCAGCAGTTTATGGTCCGGGACAACTACAGATACGCAGCATTTT. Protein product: CASSLWSGTTTDTQHF.

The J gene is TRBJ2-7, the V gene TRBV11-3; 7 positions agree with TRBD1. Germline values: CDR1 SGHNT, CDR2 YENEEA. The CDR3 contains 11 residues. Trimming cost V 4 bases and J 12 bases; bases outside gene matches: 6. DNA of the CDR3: TGTGCCAGCAGCTCTCCCGGGACAGCGTACTTC. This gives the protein CASSSPGTAYF.

Here the CDR3 reads CASSSRWTDYEQYF. In DNA, the CDR3 is TGTGCCAGCAGCTCCCGGTGGACAGACTACGAGCAGTACTTC. This chain joins TRBV7-9 and TRBJ2-7, with D possibly being TRBD1 (6 bases). Germline loops: CDR1 SEHNR, CDR2 FQNEAQ (reference sequence). Trimming took off 4 bases at V and 3 bases at J, with 13 bases between the two ends. There are 14 residues in the CDR3.

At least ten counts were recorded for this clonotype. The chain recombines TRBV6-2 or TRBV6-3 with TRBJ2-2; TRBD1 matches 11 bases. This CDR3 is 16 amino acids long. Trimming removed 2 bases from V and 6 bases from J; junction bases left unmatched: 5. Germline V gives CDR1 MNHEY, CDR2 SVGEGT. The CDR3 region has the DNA TGTGCCAGCAGTTACCGGACAGGGGGCGCTTCCGGGGAGCTGTTTTTT. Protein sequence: CASSYRTGGASGELFF.

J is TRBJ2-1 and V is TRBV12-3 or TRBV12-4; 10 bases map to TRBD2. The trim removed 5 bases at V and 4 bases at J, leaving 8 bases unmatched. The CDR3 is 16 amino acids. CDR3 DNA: TGTGCCAGCAGTGAAACAAGGGGACTAGCGTACAATGAGCAGTTCTTC. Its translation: CASSETRGLAYNEQFF.

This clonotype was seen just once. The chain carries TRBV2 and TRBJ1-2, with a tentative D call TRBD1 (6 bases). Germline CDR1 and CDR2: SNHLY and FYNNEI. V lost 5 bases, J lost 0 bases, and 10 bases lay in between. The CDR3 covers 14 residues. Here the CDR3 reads CASSWTVTNYGYTF. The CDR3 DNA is TGTGCCAGCAGTTGGACAGTGACTAACTATGGCTACACCTTC.

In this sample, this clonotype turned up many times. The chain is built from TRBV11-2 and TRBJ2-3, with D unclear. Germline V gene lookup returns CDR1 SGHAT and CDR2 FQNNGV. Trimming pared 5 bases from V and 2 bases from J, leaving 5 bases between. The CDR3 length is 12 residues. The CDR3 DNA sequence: TGTGCCAGCAGCCAATACACAGATACGCAGTATTTT. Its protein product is CASSQYTDTQYF.